This T cell receptor beta chain was obtained from a study of Tregs in tolerant kidney transplant recipients. Study conclusions and caveats: Findings come from small patient numbers and require larger validation. This study did not directly address biological reproducibility. Activated donor B cell expansion appeared to reveal the most relevant donor-specific TCRbeta repertoire.

The protocol was immunoSEQ multiplex PCR, while the TCRdb copy is restricted to in-frame clones and leaves out a portion. The data hold tens of thousands of clones, with less than 90% observed a single time. Thawed PBMCs were FACS-sorted into unstimulated CD4+CD25+CD127- regulatory T cells, CD4+CD25- non-regulatory cells, CD4 and CD8 cells. In the case of this clone: Its target is not known.

The source of this sequence is a human donor in good health. Sequencing was carried out using CD4+ T cells from blood.

DNA for the CDR3: TGTGCCAGCAGCTTTCCCGGAGCGAAAGGGTCCCTAAGCACAGATACGCAGTATTTT. This gives the protein CASSFPGAKGSLSTDTQYF. The V call is TRBV7-9, the J call TRBJ2-3; no reliable D call. The CDR3 totals 19 residues. The V gene lost 3 bases and the J gene lost 0 bases, with 22 bases spanning the gap. Germline V gene data show CDR1 as SEHNR and CDR2 as FQNEAQ (reference sequence).